The 8 T cell receptor beta chains below all came from one sample that was sequenced in a study of cytomegalovirus exposure and HLA in healthy donors. The table came from immunoSEQ multiplex PCR; TCRdb's copy has only in-frame clones and leaves some out. Of about 220,000 clones in the sample, about nine tenths were seen once. What was sequenced was PBMCs. The receptors here all came from a woman between 18 and 30 years old in good health and CMV-seronegative.

The chain links TRBV7-9 to TRBJ2-1; TRBD1 aligns across 7 bases. V gave up 5 bases and J gave up 4 bases; unmatched junction bases: 2. The CDR3 spans 13 residues. Germline values: CDR1 SEHNR, CDR2 FQNEAQ (reference sequence). CDR3 amino acids: CASSMTGYNEQFF. In nucleotides, the CDR3 is TGTGCCAGCAGCATGACAGGGTACAATGAGCAGTTCTTC. Combining the CDR3 with reference TRBV7-9 and TRBJ2-1 gives the whole variable domain DTGVSQNPRHKITKRGQNVTFRCDPISEHNRLYWYRQTLGQGPEFLTYFQNEAQLEKSRLLSDRFSAERPKGSFSTLEIQRTEQGDSAMYLCASSMTGYNEQFFGPGTRLTVL.

This rearrangement joins TRBV28 to TRBJ1-2; TRBD1 agrees at 7 bases. The CDR3 has 14 residues. The ends lost 5 bases at V and 7 bases at J; junction bases unmatched: 10. Germline V gene data show CDR1 as MDHEN and CDR2 as SYDVKM. CDR3 protein: CASSHLDRDSGYTF. CDR3 nucleotide sequence: TGTGCCAGCAGTCACCTCGACAGGGACTCTGGCTACACCTTC.

The V and J genes are TRBV14 and TRBJ2-5; no reliable D call. The V gene's germline CDR1 is SGHDN and CDR2 FVKESK. Deletions cut 1 base from V and 1 base from J, with 13 bases between. This CDR3 is 16 amino acids long. CDR3 nucleotides: TGTGCCAGCAGCCAAGGACCCAGCACAGTCCAAGAGACCCAGTACTTC. It translates to CASSQGPSTVQETQYF.

The J gene is TRBJ2-3, the V gene TRBV5-1, with a tentative D call TRBD2 (7 bases). V was cut by 3 bases and J by 2 bases, with 16 bases left in between. This CDR3 contains 16 residues. In germline, CDR1 is SGHRS, CDR2 YFSETQ. CDR3 nucleotide sequence: TGCGCCAGCAGCTACCTTGGGGGGGCTGTCACAGATACGCAGTATTTT. It is translated as CASSYLGGAVTDTQYF.

V usage is TRBV7-3 and J usage is TRBJ2-5, with TRBD2 matching over 11 bases. Trimming cost V 5 bases and J 6 bases; bases outside gene matches: 5. The CDR3 is 14 amino acids. Germline values: CDR1 SGHTA, CDR2 FQGTGA. The CDR3 nucleotides are TGTGCCAGCAGCGTAGCGGGAGGGAGCCAGACCCAGTACTTC. It encodes CASSVAGGSQTQYF.

This rearrangement joins TRBV10-2 to TRBJ2-7, with TRBD2 matching over 9 bases. With V trimmed by 6 bases and J by 5 bases, 5 bases remained unmatched. Germline assignment: CDR1 WSHSY and CDR2 SAAADI. The CDR3 covers 13 residues. Here the CDR3 DNA reads TGCGCCAGCAGGGCGGGAGGGCCCAACGAGCAGTACTTC. Translated, it gives CASRAGGPNEQYF.

The rearrangement joins TRBV11-2 to TRBJ2-2; D is uncertain. Per the germline V gene, CDR1 is SGHAT and CDR2 is FQNNGV. The V end lost 1 base, the J end lost 3 bases, and 6 bases lay between the germline ends. The CDR3 has 14 amino acids. CDR3 bases: TGTGCCAGCAGCTTAGTTGGCTACACCGGGGAGCTGTTTTTT. Translating gives CASSLVGYTGELFF.

The V and J genes are TRBV6-1 and TRBJ1-2, with D unresolved. V was clipped by 6 bases and J by 8 bases, with 10 bases between them. Germline CDR1 MNHNS, CDR2 SASEGT. This CDR3 comprises 11 residues. CDR3 sequence: CASRKGEGYTF. The CDR3 DNA is TGTGCCAGCAGGAAGGGAGAGGGCTACACCTTC.